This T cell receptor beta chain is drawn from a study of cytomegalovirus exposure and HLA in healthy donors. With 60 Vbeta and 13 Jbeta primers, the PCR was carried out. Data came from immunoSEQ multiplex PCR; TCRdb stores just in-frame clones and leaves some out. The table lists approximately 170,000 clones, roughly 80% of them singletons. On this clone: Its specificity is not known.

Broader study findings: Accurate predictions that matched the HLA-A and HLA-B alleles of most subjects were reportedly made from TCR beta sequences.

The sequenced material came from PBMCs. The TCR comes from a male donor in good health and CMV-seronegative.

CDR3: CASSPGTSGRDFYEQYF. CDR3 DNA sequence: TGTGCCAGCTCACCGGGGACTAGCGGGAGGGATTTTTACGAGCAGTACTTC. This chain connects TRBV18 to TRBJ2-7; 16 nucleotides agree with TRBD2. J lost 4 bases, V lost 3 bases, and 6 bases had no gene match. This CDR3 contains 17 residues. Germline-derived CDR1 and CDR2 are KGHSH and LQKENI.